Below, one TCR beta chain is given with its context. Antigen specificity is unknown. This CDR3 comprises 13 residues. Germline V lookup: CDR1 LNHDA, CDR2 SQIVND (reference sequence). V gave up 10 bases and J gave up 6 bases, with 16 bases separating them. The data belong to a study of cytomegalovirus exposure and HLA in healthy donors. Findings and caveats of the study: Sequencing had likely introduced a cluster of highly shared sequence variants as an artifact.

The study ran its PCR with 60 Vbeta and 13 Jbeta primers. The method was immunoSEQ multiplex PCR; TCRdb's version includes in-frame clones alone and lacks a portion of them. The table includes 120,000 to 150,000 clones, nearly 80% detected once. The clonotype originates from a woman between 25 and 40 years old in good health and CMV-seronegative. Sequencing input: PBMCs. The chain has TRBV19 and TRBJ1-5; D remains ambiguous. The CDR3 here is CATGEVTGQPQHF. The DNA of the CDR3 is TGTGCCACGGGAGAAGTAACCGGTCAGCCCCAGCATTTT. The full variable domain, in which reference TRBV19 and TRBJ1-5 provide the parts outside the CDR3, is DGGITQSPKYLFRKEGQNVTLSCEQNLNHDAMYWYRQDPGQGLRLIYYSQIVNDFQKGDIAEGYSVSREKKESFPLTVTSAQKNPTAFYLCATGEVTGQPQHFGDGTRLSIL.